The 16 T cell receptor beta chains below all came from one sample that was sequenced in a study of cytomegalovirus exposure and HLA in healthy donors. A multiplex PCR was run with 60 Vbeta primers and 13 Jbeta primers. Here immunoSEQ multiplex PCR was the method, and the copy in TCRdb shows in-frame clones only, minus some. The table has 90,000 to 110,000 clones, roughly two thirds seen once. Sample: PBMCs. The receptors were gathered from a man aged 35-49 years in good health and CMV-seronegative.

The chain employs TRBV7-8 and TRBJ1-3, with 10 bases lining up with TRBD1. Germline-derived CDR1 and CDR2 are SGHVS and FQNEAQ. The CDR3 is 16 residues long. The J segment lost 6 bases and the V segment lost 4 bases, leaving 9 bases of the junction unmatched. CDR3 residues: CASSSSPGQGTNTIYF. CDR3 DNA sequence: TGTGCCAGCAGCTCCTCGCCGGGACAGGGGACAAACACCATATATTTT.

The V gene is TRBV19, the J gene TRBJ2-3, with 14 bases lining up with TRBD2. Germline V CDR1 and CDR2: LNHDA, SQIVND (reference sequence). CDR3 size: 18 residues. The J segment lost 0 bases and the V segment lost 5 bases, leaving 7 bases of the junction unmatched. The CDR3 DNA reads as TGTGCCAGTAGTCGACTAGCGGGGGGGCTCGGTAGCACAGATACGCAGTATTTT. Its protein product is CASSRLAGGLGSTDTQYF. Variable domain in full (rest from reference TRBV19 and TRBJ2-3): DGGITQSPKYLFRKEGQNVTLSCEQNLNHDAMYWYRQDPGQGLRLIYYSQIVNDFQKGDIAEGYSVSREKKESFPLTVTSAQKNPTAFYLCASSRLAGGLGSTDTQYFGPGTRLTVL.

This clone came up a few times. This chain connects TRBV15 to TRBJ2-1; 8 bases line up with TRBD2. There are 16 residues in the CDR3. J gave up 7 bases and V 2 bases, and 10 bases lay outside the gene matches. Per the germline V gene, CDR1 is LNHNV and CDR2 is YYDKDF (reference sequence). The CDR3 protein is CATSRLSGGTQNEQFF. In DNA form, the CDR3 reads TGTGCCACCAGCAGACTCAGCGGGGGAACCCAGAATGAGCAGTTCTTC.

CDR3 in DNA: TGTGCCAGCAGTTACTTCCAGGGGGCGACTCTCGCACCCCTCCACTTT. This encodes CASSYFQGATLAPLHF. The rearrangement links TRBV6-5 to TRBJ1-6, with TRBD1 identical over 8 bases. V lost 1 base, J lost 11 bases, and 10 bases stayed unmatched. The CDR3 runs 16 residues. Per the germline V gene, CDR1 is MNHEY and CDR2 is SVGAGI.

The V call is TRBV25-1, the J call TRBJ1-4; TRBD1 might be the D (5 bases). V was pared by 1 base and J by 4 bases, with 13 bases between. Looked up from germline, CDR1 is MGHDK and CDR2 is SYGVNS. This CDR3 comprises 16 residues. CDR3 sequence (DNA): TGTGCCAGCAGTGAATCCGGGGGAATGGGTAATGAAAAACTGTTTTTT. This translates into CASSESGGMGNEKLFF. The variable domain in full, with the rest retrieved from reference TRBV25-1 and TRBJ1-4, is EADIYQTPRYLVIGTGKKITLECSQTMGHDKMYWYQQDPGMELHLIHYSYGVNSTEKGDLSSESTVSRIRTEHFPLTLESARPSHTSQYLCASSESGGMGNEKLFFGSGTQLSVL.

The chain carries TRBV6-1 and TRBJ2-6, with a possible D match to TRBD1 (6 bases). CDR3 length: 16 residues. V lost 0 bases, J lost 0 bases, and 6 bases lay in between. Germline CDR1 reads MNHNS; CDR2 reads SASEGT. The CDR3 coding sequence is TGTGCCAGCAGTGAAGCCAGGGGCTCTGGGGCCAACGTCCTGACTTTC. As protein: CASSEARGSGANVLTF.

This chain links TRBV5-1 with TRBJ2-5; weak D call: TRBD2 (6 bases). Germline V CDR1 and CDR2: SGHRS, YFSETQ. This CDR3 contains 14 residues. Trimming took off 0 bases at V and 5 bases at J, with 11 bases between the two ends. This CDR3 reads CASSLATLAETQYF. As DNA, the CDR3 is TGCGCCAGCAGCTTGGCCACACTAGCTGAGACCCAGTACTTC.

This chain links TRBV5-1 with TRBJ1-2; D might be TRBD1 (6 bases). Germline lookup yields CDR1 SGHRS and CDR2 YFSETQ. This CDR3 comprises 12 residues. V was clipped by 3 bases and J by 4 bases, with 7 bases between them. CDR3 residues: CASSSDSYGYTF. The CDR3 bases are TGCGCCAGCAGCTCGGACAGCTATGGCTACACCTTC.

The rearrangement joins TRBV5-1 to TRBJ2-1; D possibly corresponds to TRBD2 (6 bases). The CDR3 runs 15 residues. V lost 1 base and J 4 bases, leaving 12 bases between the germline ends. CDR1 is SGHRS and CDR2 is YFSETQ in the germline V gene. CDR3 in DNA: TGCGCCAGCAGCTTGTCTAGCGCGTCTTACAATGAGCAGTTCTTC. The encoded protein is CASSLSSASYNEQFF.

The rearrangement joins TRBV5-1 to TRBJ1-1, with D unclear. The germline V and J ends were trimmed by 0 bases and 0 bases, with 6 bases remaining between them. The CDR3 contains 14 residues. Germline loops: CDR1 SGHRS, CDR2 YFSETQ. CDR3 DNA sequence: TGCGCCAGCAGCTTGGTCGGGATGAACACTGAAGCTTTCTTT. Protein: CASSLVGMNTEAFF. The full variable domain, with the rest looked up from reference TRBV5-1 and TRBJ1-1, is KAGVTQTPRYLIKTRGQQVTLSCSPISGHRSVSWYQQTPGQGLQFLFEYFSETQRNKGNFPGRFSGRQFSNSRSEMNVSTLELGDSALYLCASSLVGMNTEAFFGQGTRLTVV.

The chain has TRBV6-5 and TRBJ1-6, with 7 bases identical to TRBD1. Trimming at V came to 2 bases and at J to 7 bases, leaving 2 bases not matched to a gene. This CDR3 has 14 residues. Germline V gives CDR1 MNHEY, CDR2 SVGAGI. The CDR3 here is CASSYRDRNSPLHF. Here the CDR3 DNA reads TGTGCCAGCAGTTACCGGGACAGAAATTCACCCCTCCACTTT.

This clone occurred once. The chain uses TRBV10-3 and TRBJ2-1, with TRBD2 identical over 9 bases. CDR3 size: 16 residues. The germline gives CDR1 ENHRY, CDR2 SYGVKD. Trimming at V came to 1 base and at J to 4 bases, leaving 5 bases not matched to a gene. CDR3 sequence reads: CAISELTSGLYNEQFF. In DNA form, the CDR3 reads TGTGCCATCAGTGAGTTAACTAGCGGGTTATACAATGAGCAGTTCTTC.

V is TRBV9 and J is TRBJ1-1; 7 nucleotides agree with TRBD1. The germline CDR1 and CDR2 sequences are SGDLS and YYNGEE. The CDR3 length is 16 residues. The J segment lost 7 bases and the V segment lost 1 base, leaving 13 bases of the junction unmatched. Here the CDR3 DNA reads TGTGCCAGCAGCGTATTGCCCAATTCCGCAGGGGGTGAAGCTTTCTTT. The encoded protein is CASSVLPNSAGGEAFF.

The J gene is TRBJ1-5, the V gene TRBV4-2, with 10 bases lining up with TRBD1. With 1 base clipped from V and 0 bases from J, the junction kept 6 bases outside the gene matches. The CDR3 contains 18 residues. CDR1 LGHNA and CDR2 YNFKEQ come from the germline V gene. The CDR3 loop is CASSQGLDRGYSNQPQHF. The CDR3 DNA follows: TGTGCCAGCAGCCAAGGATTGGACAGGGGGTATAGCAATCAGCCCCAGCATTTT.

The chain has TRBV7-2 and TRBJ1-1; 8 bases line up with TRBD1. The CDR3 has 15 residues. V was pared by 2 bases and J by 0 bases, with 2 bases of the junction left unmatched. Germline CDR1 and CDR2: SGHTA and FQGNSA. The CDR3 loop is CASSLLGQVNTEAFF. As DNA, the CDR3 is TGTGCCAGCAGCTTACTGGGACAGGTGAACACTGAAGCTTTCTTT. Together with reference TRBV7-2 and TRBJ1-1, the CDR3 gives the full variable domain: GAGVSQSPSNKVTEKGKDVELRCDPISGHTALYWYRQSLGQGLEFLIYFQGNSAPDKSGLPSDRFSAERTGGSVSTLTIQRTQQEDSAVYLCASSLLGQVNTEAFFGQGTRLTVV.

The CDR3 DNA reads as TGTGCCAGCAGCTTCGTCACCGGGGAGCTGTTTTTT. Translation: CASSFVTGELFF. This chain joins TRBV13 and TRBJ2-2, with D unresolved. Looked up from germline, CDR1 is PRHDT and CDR2 is FYEKMQ (reference sequence). The V end was cut by 3 bases, the J end by 4 bases, with 3 bases between. The CDR3 consists of 12 residues.